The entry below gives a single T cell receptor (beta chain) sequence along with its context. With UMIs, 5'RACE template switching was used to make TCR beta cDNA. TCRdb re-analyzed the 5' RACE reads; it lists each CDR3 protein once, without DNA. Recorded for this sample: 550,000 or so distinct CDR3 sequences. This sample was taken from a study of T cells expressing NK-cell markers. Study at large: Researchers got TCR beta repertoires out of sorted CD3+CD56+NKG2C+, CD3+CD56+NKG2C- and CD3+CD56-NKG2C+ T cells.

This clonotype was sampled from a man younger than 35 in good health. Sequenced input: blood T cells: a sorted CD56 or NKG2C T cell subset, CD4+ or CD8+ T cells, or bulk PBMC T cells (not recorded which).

The CDR3 here is CASTGTRDIQYF. The chain employs TRBV9 and TRBJ2-4; TCRdb indicates TRBD1, and absent DNA this call remains unverified. CDR3 size: 12 residues. Germline CDR1 is SGDLS and CDR2 is YYNGEE.